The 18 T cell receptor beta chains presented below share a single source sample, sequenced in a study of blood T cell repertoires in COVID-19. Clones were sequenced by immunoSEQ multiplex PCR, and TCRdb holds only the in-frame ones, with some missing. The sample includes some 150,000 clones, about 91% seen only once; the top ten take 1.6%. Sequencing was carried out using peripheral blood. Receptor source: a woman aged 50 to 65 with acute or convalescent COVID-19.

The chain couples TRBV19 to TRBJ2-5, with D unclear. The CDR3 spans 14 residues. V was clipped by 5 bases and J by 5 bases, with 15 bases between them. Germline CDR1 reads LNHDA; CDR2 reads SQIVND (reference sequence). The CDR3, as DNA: TGTGCCAGTAGTCCCTTCCTGGAGAGCGAGACCCAGTACTTC. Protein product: CASSPFLESETQYF.

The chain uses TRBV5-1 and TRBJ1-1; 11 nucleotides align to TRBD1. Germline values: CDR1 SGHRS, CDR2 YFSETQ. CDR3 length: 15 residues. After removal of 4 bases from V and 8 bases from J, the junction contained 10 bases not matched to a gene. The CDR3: CASSPGQGAFAEAFF. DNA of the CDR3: TGCGCCAGCAGCCCTGGACAGGGGGCTTTCGCGGAAGCTTTCTTT. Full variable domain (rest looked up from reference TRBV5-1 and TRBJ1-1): KAGVTQTPRYLIKTRGQQVTLSCSPISGHRSVSWYQQTPGQGLQFLFEYFSETQRNKGNFPGRFSGRQFSNSRSEMNVSTLELGDSALYLCASSPGQGAFAEAFFGQGTRLTVV.

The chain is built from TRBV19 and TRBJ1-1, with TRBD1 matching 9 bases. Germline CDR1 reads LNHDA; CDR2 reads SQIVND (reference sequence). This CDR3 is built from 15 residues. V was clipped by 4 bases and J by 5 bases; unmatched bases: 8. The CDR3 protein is CASSTYRGQVTEAFF. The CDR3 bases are TGTGCCAGTAGTACCTACAGGGGGCAGGTTACTGAAGCTTTCTTT. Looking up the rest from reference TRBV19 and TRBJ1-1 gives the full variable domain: DGGITQSPKYLFRKEGQNVTLSCEQNLNHDAMYWYRQDPGQGLRLIYYSQIVNDFQKGDIAEGYSVSREKKESFPLTVTSAQKNPTAFYLCASSTYRGQVTEAFFGQGTRLTVV.

Here the CDR3 DNA reads TGTGCCAGCAGTGACAGATATGGCTACACCTTC. Protein sequence: CASSDRYGYTF. The rearrangement joins TRBV25-1 to TRBJ1-2; D not certain. Germline-derived CDR1 and CDR2 are MGHDK and SYGVNS. Trimming took off 3 bases at V and 5 bases at J, with 4 bases between the two ends. This CDR3 has 11 residues.

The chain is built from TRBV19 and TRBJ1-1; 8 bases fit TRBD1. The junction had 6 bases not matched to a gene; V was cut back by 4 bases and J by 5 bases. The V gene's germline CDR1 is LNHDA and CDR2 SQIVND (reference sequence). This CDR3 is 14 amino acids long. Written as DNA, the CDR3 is TGTGCCAGTAGTAGGACAGGGAGAGGGACTGAAGCTTTCTTT. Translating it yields CASSRTGRGTEAFF.

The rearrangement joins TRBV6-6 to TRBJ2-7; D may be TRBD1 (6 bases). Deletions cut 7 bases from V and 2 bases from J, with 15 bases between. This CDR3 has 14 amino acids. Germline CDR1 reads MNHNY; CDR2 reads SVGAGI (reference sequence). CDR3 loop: CASTQWGRTYEQYF. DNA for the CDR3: TGTGCCAGCACCCAGTGGGGGCGGACCTACGAGCAGTACTTC.

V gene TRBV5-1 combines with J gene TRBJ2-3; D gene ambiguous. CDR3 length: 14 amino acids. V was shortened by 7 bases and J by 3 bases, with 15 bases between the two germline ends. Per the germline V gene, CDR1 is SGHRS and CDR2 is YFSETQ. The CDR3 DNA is TGCGCCAGCCGTCGAGAGTTTCGTACAGATACGCAGTATTTT. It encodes CASRREFRTDTQYF.

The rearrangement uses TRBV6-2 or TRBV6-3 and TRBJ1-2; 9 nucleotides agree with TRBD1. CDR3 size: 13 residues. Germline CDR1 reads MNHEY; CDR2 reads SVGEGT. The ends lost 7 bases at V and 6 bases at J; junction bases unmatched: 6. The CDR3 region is CASIPTGGDGYTF. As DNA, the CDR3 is TGTGCCAGCATCCCGACAGGGGGAGATGGCTACACCTTC.

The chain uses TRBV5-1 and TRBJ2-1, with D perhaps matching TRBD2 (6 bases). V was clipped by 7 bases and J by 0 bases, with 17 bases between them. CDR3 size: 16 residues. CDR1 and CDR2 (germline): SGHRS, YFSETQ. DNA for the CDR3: TGCGCCAGCGCTGGGAGGAGTAGGAGCTCCTACAATGAGCAGTTCTTC. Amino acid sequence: CASAGRSRSSYNEQFF.

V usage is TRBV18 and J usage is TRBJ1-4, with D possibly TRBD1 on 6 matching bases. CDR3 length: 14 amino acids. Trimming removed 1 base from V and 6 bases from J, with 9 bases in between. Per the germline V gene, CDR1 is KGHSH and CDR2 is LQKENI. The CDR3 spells CASSPRDTHEKLFF. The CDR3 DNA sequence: TGTGCCAGCTCACCACGGGACACCCATGAAAAACTGTTTTTT.

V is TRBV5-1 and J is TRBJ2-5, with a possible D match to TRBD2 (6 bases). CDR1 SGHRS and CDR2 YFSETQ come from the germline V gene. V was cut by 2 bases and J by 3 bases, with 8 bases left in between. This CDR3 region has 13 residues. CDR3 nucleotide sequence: TGCGCCAGCAGCTTCGGCGGGGAAGAGACCCAGTACTTC. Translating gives CASSFGGEETQYF.

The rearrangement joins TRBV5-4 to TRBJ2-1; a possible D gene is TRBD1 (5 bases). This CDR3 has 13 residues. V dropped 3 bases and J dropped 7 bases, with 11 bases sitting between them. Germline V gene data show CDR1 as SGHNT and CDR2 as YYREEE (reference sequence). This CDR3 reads CASSSRVPNEQFF. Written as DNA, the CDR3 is TGTGCCAGCAGCTCCAGGGTCCCGAATGAGCAGTTCTTC.

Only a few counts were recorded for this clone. The CDR3 DNA sequence: TGCGCCAGCAGCCAAGACCTGGCGGGACTAGCGGGAAATACGCAGTATTTT. Encoded protein: CASSQDLAGLAGNTQYF. V and J are TRBV4-3 and TRBJ2-3; 13 positions agree with TRBD2. V was clipped by 0 bases and J by 7 bases; unmatched bases: 7. CDR3 length equals 17 residues. Looked up from germline, CDR1 is LGHNA and CDR2 is YSLEER.

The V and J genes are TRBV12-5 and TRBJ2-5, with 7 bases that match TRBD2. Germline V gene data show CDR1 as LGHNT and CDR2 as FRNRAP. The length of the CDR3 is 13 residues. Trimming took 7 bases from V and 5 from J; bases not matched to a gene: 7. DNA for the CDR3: TGTGCTAGTGCTCTGACTAGCAGGGAGACCCAGTACTTC. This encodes CASALTSRETQYF.

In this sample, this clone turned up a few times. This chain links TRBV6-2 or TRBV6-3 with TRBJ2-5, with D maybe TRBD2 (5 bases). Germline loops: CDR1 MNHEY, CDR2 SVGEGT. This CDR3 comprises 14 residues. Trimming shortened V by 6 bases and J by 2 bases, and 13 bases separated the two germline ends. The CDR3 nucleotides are TGTGCCAGCAGCTCTACGGGATTTCAAGAGACCCAGTACTTC. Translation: CASSSTGFQETQYF.

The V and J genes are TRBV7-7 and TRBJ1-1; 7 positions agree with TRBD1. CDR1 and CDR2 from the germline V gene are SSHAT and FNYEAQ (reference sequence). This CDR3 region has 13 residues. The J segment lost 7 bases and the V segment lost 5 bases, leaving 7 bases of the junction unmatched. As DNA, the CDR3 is TGTGCCAGCAGCCGTGACAGGGACGGTGAAGCTTTCTTT. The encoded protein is CASSRDRDGEAFF.

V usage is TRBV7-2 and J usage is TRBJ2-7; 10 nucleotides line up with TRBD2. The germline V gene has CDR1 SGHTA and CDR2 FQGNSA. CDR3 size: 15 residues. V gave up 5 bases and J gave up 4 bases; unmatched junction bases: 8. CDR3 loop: CASSLLAGEGYEQYF. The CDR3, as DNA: TGTGCCAGCAGCCTCCTAGCGGGAGAGGGGTACGAGCAGTACTTC.

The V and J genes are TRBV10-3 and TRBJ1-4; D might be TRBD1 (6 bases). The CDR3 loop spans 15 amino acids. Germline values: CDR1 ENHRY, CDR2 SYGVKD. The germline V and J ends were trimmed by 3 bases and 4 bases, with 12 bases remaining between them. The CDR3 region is CAISERTDINEKLFF. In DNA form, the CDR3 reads TGTGCCATCAGTGAAAGGACAGACATTAATGAAAAACTGTTTTTT.